The 4 T cell receptor beta chains reported below all come from one sample, sequenced in a study of blood T cell repertoires in COVID-19. Data came from immunoSEQ multiplex PCR; TCRdb stores just in-frame clones and leaves some out. This sample has almost 55,000 clones, with around 86% found just once. Material for sequencing was peripheral blood. The receptor source for this set is a man aged 50-59 years with active COVID-19.

The V and J genes are TRBV24-1 and TRBJ2-7; D is undetermined. CDR3 length: 13 residues. The V gene lost 4 bases and the J gene lost 2 bases, with 8 bases spanning the gap. Germline values: CDR1 KGHDR, CDR2 SFDVKD. The CDR3 DNA reads as TGTGCCACCAGTGACCGAACTACCTACGAGCAGTACTTC. Translation: CATSDRTTYEQYF.

The chain links TRBV11-2 to TRBJ1-2, with 9 bases fitting TRBD1. V dropped 5 bases and J dropped 8; count of bases not matched to a gene: 15. The length of the CDR3 is 16 residues. Germline CDR1 and CDR2: SGHAT and FQNNGV. CDR3 amino acids: CASSPLVGTGISGYTF. The CDR3 bases are TGTGCCAGCAGCCCTCTAGTAGGGACAGGGATTTCGGGCTACACCTTC. The full variable domain, its missing parts supplied by reference TRBV11-2 and TRBJ1-2, is EAGVAQSPRYKIIEKRQSVAFWCNPISGHATLYWYQQILGQGPKLLIQFQNNGVVDDSQLPKDRFSAERLKGVDSTLKIQPAKLEDSAVYLCASSPLVGTGISGYTFGSGTRLTVV.

CDR3 in DNA: TGTGCCAGCAGTCAGGACAGGGCCGGAGATCAGCCCCAGCATTTT. Protein product: CASSQDRAGDQPQHF. J is TRBJ1-5 and V is TRBV6-2 or TRBV6-3; 8 bases are shared with TRBD1. The CDR3 consists of 15 residues. Trimming cost V 5 bases and J 5 bases; bases outside gene matches: 8. CDR1 is MNHEY, CDR2 SVGEGT, per germline.

The CDR3 sequence: CASAGTGAPGGGYTF. The CDR3 bases are TGTGCCAGTGCCGGGACAGGGGCGCCTGGGGGTGGCTACACCTTC. This sequence joins TRBV19 and TRBJ1-2; 10 bases match TRBD1. The germline CDR1 and CDR2 sequences are LNHDA and SQIVND (reference sequence). This CDR3 is built from 15 residues. V shed 8 bases, J shed 7 bases, and the junction held 13 bases outside the gene matches.